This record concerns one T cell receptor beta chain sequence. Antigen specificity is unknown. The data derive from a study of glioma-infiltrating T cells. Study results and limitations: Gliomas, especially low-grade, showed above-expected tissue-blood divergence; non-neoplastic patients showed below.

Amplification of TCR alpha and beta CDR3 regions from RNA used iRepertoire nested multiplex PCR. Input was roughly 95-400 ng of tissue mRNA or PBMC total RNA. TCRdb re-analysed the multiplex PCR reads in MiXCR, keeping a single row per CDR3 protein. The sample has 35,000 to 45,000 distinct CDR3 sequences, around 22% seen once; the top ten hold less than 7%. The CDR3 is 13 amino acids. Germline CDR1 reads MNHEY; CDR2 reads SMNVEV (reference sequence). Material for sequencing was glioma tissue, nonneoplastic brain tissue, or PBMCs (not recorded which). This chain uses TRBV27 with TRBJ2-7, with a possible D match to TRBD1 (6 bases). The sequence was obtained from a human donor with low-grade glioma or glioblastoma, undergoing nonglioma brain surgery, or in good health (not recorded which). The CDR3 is CVSSFTGTYEQYF. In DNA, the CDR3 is TGTGTTAGCAGTTTTACAGGGACCTACGAGCAGTACTTC.